The TCR beta chain under discussion was sequenced for a study of prognosis after radiotherapy for stage I lung cancer. Study as a whole: None of the patients had concurrent treatment alongside stereotactic body radiotherapy.

In this sample, this clonotype turned up many times. Using two-round multiplex PCR, the authors amplified TCR beta CDR3 from genomic DNA. The authors ran first-round PCR with primers specific to each TRBV and TRBJ gene. MiXCR, applied by TCRdb to the multiplex PCR reads, yields one record per CDR3 protein. The sample holds around 9,200 distinct CDR3 sequences, roughly two thirds seen once. The CDR3 sequence is 17 residues long. Trimming shortened V by 0 bases and J by 1 base, and 16 bases separated the two germline ends. From germline, CDR1 is SGDLS and CDR2 YYNGEE. The chain carries TRBV9 and TRBJ2-5; D possibly corresponds to TRBD2 (6 bases). The sample in question was PBMCs, obtained before or after stereotactic body radiation therapy (not recorded which). The TCR was taken from a donor aged 50 or older with non-small cell lung cancer. CDR3 DNA: TGTGCCAGCAGCGTAGGGTTGGGTAGCGGTATCCAAGAGACCCAGTACTTC. As protein: CASSVGLGSGIQETQYF.